These T cell receptor beta chains were read from a single sample in a study of identical twins. TCRdb re-called the 5' RACE reads with MiXCR, one entry per CDR3 protein. This table has approximately 1.8 million distinct CDR3 sequences, around 33% appearing once. Sequenced: cord blood. These TCRs come from a newborn girl in good health. The CDR3 runs from the conserved cysteine through the conserved F or W. The D gene is left open where the match is weak. Only some rows state a clone size, as once, few, many or a class for expanded clones.

TRBV20-1	-	TRBJ2-7	-	CSARGAATYNEQYF	TGCAGTGCTAGAGGGGCGGCTACATACAATGAGCAGTACTTC
TRBV2	-	TRBJ2-7	few	CASKWTFSYEQYF	TGTGCCAGCAAGTGGACATTCTCCTACGAGCAGTACTTC
TRBV21-1	-	TRBJ2-7	few	CASSTIQGRRFSYEQYF	TGTGCCAGCAGCACCATACAGGGTCGGAGGTTCTCCTACGAGCAGTACTTC
TRBV7-9	-	TRBJ2-1	-	CASKPGRVGGPSYNEQFF	TGTGCCAGCAAACCCGGTCGGGTGGGGGGACCGTCCTACAATGAGCAGTTCTTC
TRBV12-5	TRBD1	TRBJ1-1	-	CASGGDRTNTEAFF	TGTGCTAGTGGCGGGGACAGGACAAACACTGAAGCTTTCTTT
TRBV29-1	-	TRBJ1-4	few	CSANIWGEKLFF	TGCAGCGCTAACATCTGGGGTGAAAAACTGTTTTTT
TRBV15	-	TRBJ1-2	-	CATSRDRNQGNGYTF	TGTGCCACCAGCAGAGATCGAAACCAAGGGAATGGCTACACCTTC
TRBV25-1	TRBD2	TRBJ2-7	-	CASSDFTSGGTYEQYF	TGTGCCAGCAGTGATTTCACTAGCGGGGGGACCTACGAGCAGTACTTC
TRBV12-3/TRBV12-4	TRBD1	TRBJ1-1	-	CASSSTRQGRFF	TGTGCCAGCAGTTCTACCCGACAGGGGCGTTTCTTT
TRBV6-5	-	TRBJ2-1	-	CASSYSMGGNYEQFF	TGTGCCAGCAGTTACTCGATGGGGGGAAACTACGAGCAGTTCTTC
TRBV2	TRBD1	TRBJ2-7	-	CATLDRGRYEQYF	TGTGCCACCCTGGACAGGGGGCGGTACGAGCAGTACTTC
TRBV5-1	-	TRBJ1-2	-	CASSGTVEGYGYTF	TGCGCCAGCAGCGGGACCGTCGAAGGCTATGGCTACACCTTC
TRBV4-2	-	TRBJ1-5	few	CASSLGPRESNQPQHF	TGTGCCAGCAGCCTGGGGCCTCGTGAGAGCAATCAGCCCCAGCATTTT
TRBV15	-	TRBJ2-3	few	CATSRDPDLGADTQYF	TGTGCCACCAGCAGAGACCCAGACCTAGGAGCAGATACGCAGTATTTT
TRBV27	-	TRBJ2-1	many	CATTGEQFF	TGTGCCACCACAGGGGAGCAGTTCTTC
TRBV20-1	TRBD1	TRBJ2-7	few	CSASTGAIFYEQYF	TGCAGTGCTAGCACAGGGGCCATTTTCTACGAGCAGTACTTC
TRBV11-2	-	TRBJ1-1	few	CASSSLRGGLVTEAFF	TGTGCCAGCAGCTCCCTACGGGGGGGGCTAGTCACTGAAGCTTTCTTT
TRBV6-5	-	TRBJ2-3	few	CASSYDPRARFTDTQYF	TGTGCCAGCAGTTACGACCCCCGTGCTAGGTTCACAGATACGCAGTATTTT
TRBV6-1	-	TRBJ1-4	-	CASSEAGHRTNEKLFF	TGTGCCAGCAGTGAAGCGGGTCACAGGACTAATGAAAAACTGTTTTTT
TRBV25-1	TRBD2	TRBJ2-1	few	CASSGGEGLAAYNEQFF	TGTGCCAGCAGTGGGGGAGAGGGACTAGCGGCTTACAATGAGCAGTTCTTC
TRBV28	TRBD1	TRBJ2-7	few	CASNEGAQDEQYF	TGTGCCAGCAATGAGGGGGCGCAGGACGAGCAGTACTTC
TRBV9	TRBD2	TRBJ2-1	-	CASSGTSGRAYNEQFF	TGTGCCAGCAGCGGGACTAGCGGGAGGGCCTACAATGAGCAGTTCTTC
TRBV20-1	TRBD2	TRBJ2-3	-	CSAFPAGAFTDTQYF	TGCAGTGCTTTCCCAGCGGGGGCCTTCACAGATACGCAGTATTTT
TRBV5-1	TRBD1	TRBJ1-4	-	CASSLRQGVDEKLFF	TGCGCCAGCAGCTTGAGACAGGGGGTTGATGAAAAACTGTTTTTT
TRBV9	-	TRBJ2-7	-	CASSPDGREQYF	TGTGCCAGCAGCCCTGACGGGCGAGAGCAGTACTTC
TRBV11-2	-	TRBJ2-1	many	CASSSIRGVYNEQFF	TGTGCCAGCAGTTCCATCAGGGGAGTCTACAATGAGCAGTTCTTC
TRBV20-1	TRBD2	TRBJ2-3	-	CSAALAGADTQYF	TGCAGTGCCGCACTAGCGGGAGCAGATACGCAGTATTTT
TRBV12-3/TRBV12-4	-	TRBJ1-1	-	CASSPREGGFRVNTEAFF	TGTGCCAGCAGTCCCAGGGAGGGAGGGTTTCGGGTGAACACTGAAGCTTTCTTT
TRBV5-6	-	TRBJ1-2	few	CASSLYEGYTF	TGTGCCAGCAGCTTATATGAGGGCTACACCTTC
TRBV3-1	-	TRBJ1-4	many	CASSQEPRNEKLFF	TGTGCCAGCAGCCAAGAACCGAGAAATGAAAAACTGTTTTTT
TRBV11-2	-	TRBJ2-1	-	CASSLVRQTQNEQFF	TGTGCCAGCAGCTTAGTTCGACAAACGCAAAATGAGCAGTTCTTC
TRBV2	TRBD1	TRBJ1-6	-	CASTGDSNSPLHF	TGTGCCAGCACAGGGGACAGTAATTCACCCCTCCACTTT
TRBV5-1	-	TRBJ2-3	-	CASSFSPTDTRYF	TGCGCCAGCAGCTTCAGCCCCACAGATACGCGGTATTTT
TRBV3-1	-	TRBJ2-1	-	CASSLVRLASYNEQFF	TGTGCCAGCAGCCTCGTGAGGCTAGCCTCCTACAATGAGCAGTTCTTC
TRBV11-2	-	TRBJ1-1	few	CASSLDRIGDTEAFF	TGTGCCAGCAGCTTAGATCGAATCGGAGACACTGAAGCTTTCTTT
TRBV28	TRBD2	TRBJ2-7	-	CASSNEREADYEQYF	TGTGCCAGCAGTAACGAGCGGGAGGCGGACTACGAGCAGTACTTC
TRBV5-6	-	TRBJ2-6	few	CASSLGPGLTRSGANVLTF	TGTGCCAGCAGCTTGGGTCCAGGACTAACACGCTCTGGGGCCAACGTCCTGACTTTC
TRBV12-3/TRBV12-4	-	TRBJ1-6	-	CASSFRERNSPLHF	TGTGCCAGCAGTTTCAGGGAGAGAAATTCACCCCTCCACTTT
TRBV6-1	-	TRBJ1-6	-	CASSDSMSYNSPLHF	TGTGCCAGCAGTGATTCGATGTCCTATAATTCACCCCTCCACTTT
TRBV20-1	-	TRBJ1-2	-	CSAHHRANYGYTF	TGCAGTGCCCACCACAGGGCTAACTATGGCTACACCTTC
TRBV10-3	TRBD2	TRBJ2-3	few	CASGTSGGASTDTQYF	TGTGCCAGCGGGACTAGCGGGGGGGCTAGCACAGATACGCAGTATTTT
TRBV4-1	-	TRBJ2-7	few	CASSPSQNGVYEQYF	TGCGCCAGCAGCCCCTCCCAGAACGGGGTTTACGAGCAGTACTTC
TRBV6-5	TRBD1	TRBJ2-5	-	CASSYFRDRALEQYF	TGTGCCAGCAGTTACTTCCGGGACAGGGCTTTGGAGCAGTACTTC
TRBV20-1	TRBD2	TRBJ2-7	-	CSATLAPAPGLAGRYEQYF	TGCAGTGCTACTCTAGCTCCGGCCCCAGGACTAGCGGGACGCTACGAGCAGTACTTC
TRBV6-1	-	TRBJ2-7	-	CASSEWGSGHYEQYF	TGTGCCAGCAGTGAATGGGGTAGCGGCCATTACGAGCAGTACTTC
TRBV28	-	TRBJ1-6	-	CASSFLRGNSPPHF	TGTGCCAGCAGTTTTCTCAGGGGTAATTCACCCCCCCACTTT
TRBV20-1	TRBD2	TRBJ2-5	-	CSARPGLAGANEQYF	TGCAGTGCTAGACCCGGACTAGCGGGAGCTAATGAGCAGTACTTC
TRBV29-1	-	TRBJ1-3	-	CSVEHPSGNTIYF	TGCAGCGTTGAGCACCCATCTGGAAACACCATATATTTT